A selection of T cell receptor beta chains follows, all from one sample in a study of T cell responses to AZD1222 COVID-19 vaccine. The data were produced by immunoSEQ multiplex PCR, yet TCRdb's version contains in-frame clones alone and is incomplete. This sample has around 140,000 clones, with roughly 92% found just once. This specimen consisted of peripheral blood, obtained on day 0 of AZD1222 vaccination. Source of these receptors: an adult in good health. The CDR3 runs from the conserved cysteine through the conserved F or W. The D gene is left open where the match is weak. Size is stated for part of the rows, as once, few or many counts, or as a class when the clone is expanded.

cdr3_nt: TGTGCCAGCAGTCGAAGGGGGGGCTCAGGAAACACCATATATTTT; cdr3_aa: CASSRRGGSGNTIYF; d_call: NA; j_call: TRBJ1-3; clone_size: few; v_call: TRBV28
cdr3_nt: TGCAGCGTCAAGGACACGGGACGGGTGGAGGACACCTTC; cdr3_aa: CSVKDTGRVEDTF; d_call: NA; j_call: TRBJ1-2; clone_size: NA; v_call: TRBV29-1
cdr3_nt: TGTGCCAGTAGTATTCCCCAGGGGGTTATGGAGACCCAGTACTTC; cdr3_aa: CASSIPQGVMETQYF; d_call: TRBD1; j_call: TRBJ2-5; clone_size: NA; v_call: TRBV19
cdr3_nt: TGCGCCAGCAGCCCGCGGGTAACCACCGTCTATGAGCAGTTCTTC; cdr3_aa: CASSPRVTTVYEQFF; d_call: NA; j_call: TRBJ2-1; clone_size: NA; v_call: TRBV5-1
cdr3_nt: TGCGCCAGCAGCTTCGGGACTAGCCTTTACAATGAGCAGTTCTTC; cdr3_aa: CASSFGTSLYNEQFF; d_call: TRBD2; j_call: TRBJ2-1; clone_size: NA; v_call: TRBV5-1
cdr3_nt: TGTGCCAGCAGTGAGGCAGGGGGAAATTCACCCCTCCACTTT; cdr3_aa: CASSEAGGNSPLHF; d_call: TRBD1; j_call: TRBJ1-6; clone_size: NA; v_call: TRBV6-1
cdr3_nt: TGTGCCAGCAGCTTAGATCAGGGTCGCGAAAAACTGTTTTTT; cdr3_aa: CASSLDQGREKLFF; d_call: NA; j_call: TRBJ1-4; clone_size: NA; v_call: TRBV7-2
cdr3_nt: TGTGCCACCAGTGGGGGGTGGGTCGGCTCCTACAATGAGCAGTTCTTC; cdr3_aa: CATSGGWVGSYNEQFF; d_call: NA; j_call: TRBJ2-1; clone_size: NA; v_call: TRBV24-1
cdr3_nt: TGTGCCAGCAGCTTGAGGGGAAACACCATATATTTT; cdr3_aa: CASSLRGNTIYF; d_call: NA; j_call: TRBJ1-3; clone_size: NA; v_call: TRBV5-6
cdr3_nt: TGTGCCAGCAGTGATCCCAGCGGGGGATTTAATGAAAAACTGTTTTTT; cdr3_aa: CASSDPSGGFNEKLFF; d_call: NA; j_call: TRBJ1-4; clone_size: NA; v_call: TRBV25-1
cdr3_nt: TGTGCCAGCAGTTACACAGGTCGGCAGCCCCAGCATTTT; cdr3_aa: CASSYTGRQPQHF; d_call: NA; j_call: TRBJ1-5; clone_size: NA; v_call: TRBV6-5
cdr3_nt: TGTGCCAGCAGCCGCGTAGCGGGAGGGTCCTACAATGAGCAGTTCTTC; cdr3_aa: CASSRVAGGSYNEQFF; d_call: TRBD2; j_call: TRBJ2-1; clone_size: NA; v_call: TRBV7-9
cdr3_nt: TGTGCCAGCAGTGATGGGAGGGCTTCGGGTAAAGCTTTCTTT; cdr3_aa: CASSDGRASGKAFF; d_call: NA; j_call: TRBJ1-1; clone_size: NA; v_call: TRBV2
cdr3_nt: TGCGCCAGCAGCTTGGGAGGGACAGGGGGAAACATTCAGTACTTC; cdr3_aa: CASSLGGTGGNIQYF; d_call: TRBD1; j_call: TRBJ2-4; clone_size: NA; v_call: TRBV5-1
cdr3_nt: TGTGCCAGCAGCTTTCCGGGGGTCGATGTCGATGGCTACACCTTC; cdr3_aa: CASSFPGVDVDGYTF; d_call: NA; j_call: TRBJ1-2; clone_size: NA; v_call: TRBV5-4
cdr3_nt: TGTGCCAGCAGTTACGGGACTAGTGGAGCAGATACGCAGTATTTT; cdr3_aa: CASSYGTSGADTQYF; d_call: TRBD2; j_call: TRBJ2-3; clone_size: NA; v_call: TRBV3-1/TRBV3-2
cdr3_nt: TGTGCCACCCCGGACAGGGTGAACACTGAAGCTTTCTTT; cdr3_aa: CATPDRVNTEAFF; d_call: TRBD1; j_call: TRBJ1-1; clone_size: NA; v_call: TRBV30
cdr3_nt: TGTGCTAGTGGCCGATCAGGATCGGTAAATGAAAAACTGTTTTTT; cdr3_aa: CASGRSGSVNEKLFF; d_call: NA; j_call: TRBJ1-4; clone_size: NA; v_call: TRBV12-5
cdr3_nt: TGTGCCAGCAGCATTGGGGAGCAGTACTTC; cdr3_aa: CASSIGEQYF; d_call: NA; j_call: TRBJ2-7; clone_size: NA; v_call: TRBV21-1
cdr3_nt: TGTGCCAGCAGTCCCCAACTCAATGAGCAGTTCTTC; cdr3_aa: CASSPQLNEQFF; d_call: NA; j_call: TRBJ2-1; clone_size: NA; v_call: TRBV28
cdr3_nt: TGTGCCAGCAGCTTAAGGCTAGCGGGAGGGCCAGGCGATACGCAGTATTTT; cdr3_aa: CASSLRLAGGPGDTQYF; d_call: TRBD2; j_call: TRBJ2-3; clone_size: NA; v_call: TRBV11-3
cdr3_nt: TGTGCCAGCAGCTCACCGGCGGGAAGGACAGATACGCAGTATTTT; cdr3_aa: CASSSPAGRTDTQYF; d_call: NA; j_call: TRBJ2-3; clone_size: once; v_call: TRBV7-9
cdr3_nt: TGTGCCAGCCTGGGACCGACCACCGGGGAGCTGTTTTTT; cdr3_aa: CASLGPTTGELFF; d_call: NA; j_call: TRBJ2-2; clone_size: NA; v_call: TRBV2
cdr3_nt: TGTGCCTGGGAGGACAGGCAGGAAAAACTGTTTTTT; cdr3_aa: CAWEDRQEKLFF; d_call: TRBD1; j_call: TRBJ1-4; clone_size: NA; v_call: TRBV30
cdr3_nt: TGTGCCAGCAGTCGCAGGGGGCGCGTAACCGGGGAGCTGTTTTTT; cdr3_aa: CASSRRGRVTGELFF; d_call: TRBD1; j_call: TRBJ2-2; clone_size: NA; v_call: TRBV28
cdr3_nt: TGTGCCAGCACCTACAAAGAGACCCAGTACTTC; cdr3_aa: CASTYKETQYF; d_call: NA; j_call: TRBJ2-5; clone_size: NA; v_call: TRBV6-5
cdr3_nt: TGTGCCAGCAGTTACGAAGGCAGCGACCAGCATTTT; cdr3_aa: CASSYEGSDQHF; d_call: NA; j_call: TRBJ1-5; clone_size: NA; v_call: TRBV6-6
cdr3_nt: TGTGCCAGCGCCGCCGGGACACCAAATTCACCCCTCCACTTT; cdr3_aa: CASAAGTPNSPLHF; d_call: NA; j_call: TRBJ1-6; clone_size: NA; v_call: TRBV2
cdr3_nt: TGTGCCAGCAGTGTAGCGGGAGTTTGGTACGAGCAGTACTTC; cdr3_aa: CASSVAGVWYEQYF; d_call: TRBD2; j_call: TRBJ2-7; clone_size: NA; v_call: TRBV6-1
cdr3_nt: TGCGCCAGCAGCCCCGGGCCAGAGACCCAGTACTTC; cdr3_aa: CASSPGPETQYF; d_call: NA; j_call: TRBJ2-5; clone_size: NA; v_call: TRBV10-1
cdr3_nt: TGTGCCAGCAATGGGTGGAGAAGTGATCGGCACTATGGCTACACCTTC; cdr3_aa: CASNGWRSDRHYGYTF; d_call: NA; j_call: TRBJ1-2; clone_size: NA; v_call: TRBV2
cdr3_nt: TGTGCCAGCTCACCGGGACAGGGTAATGAAAAACTGTTTTTT; cdr3_aa: CASSPGQGNEKLFF; d_call: TRBD1; j_call: TRBJ1-4; clone_size: NA; v_call: TRBV18
cdr3_nt: TGTGCCAGCAGCCTAGGGGGGCCTGGAAACACCATATATTTT; cdr3_aa: CASSLGGPGNTIYF; d_call: NA; j_call: TRBJ1-3; clone_size: NA; v_call: TRBV6-5
cdr3_nt: TGCGCCAGCAGTGATCGCATCCTTGGGGGGTACTTC; cdr3_aa: CASSDRILGGYF; d_call: NA; j_call: TRBJ2-7; clone_size: NA; v_call: TRBV10-2
cdr3_nt: TGCGCCAGCAGCTTGGGGCCTCCTTCCTACGAGCAGTACTTC; cdr3_aa: CASSLGPPSYEQYF; d_call: NA; j_call: TRBJ2-7; clone_size: NA; v_call: TRBV5-1
cdr3_nt: TGTGCCAGCAGCTTAGGGAGACCGGGCAATCAGCCCCAGCATTTT; cdr3_aa: CASSLGRPGNQPQHF; d_call: NA; j_call: TRBJ1-5; clone_size: NA; v_call: TRBV7-2
cdr3_nt: TGCGCCAGCAGCCCAGGACTAGCGGGAGTCTACGAGCAGTACTTC; cdr3_aa: CASSPGLAGVYEQYF; d_call: TRBD2; j_call: TRBJ2-7; clone_size: NA; v_call: TRBV4-1
cdr3_nt: TGTGCCAGCAGTGCATCATTCGGACAGGGGGGGTCGGCCGGGGAGCTGTTTTTT; cdr3_aa: CASSASFGQGGSAGELFF; d_call: TRBD1; j_call: TRBJ2-2; clone_size: NA; v_call: TRBV6-1
cdr3_nt: TGTGCCAGCAGCCCCCAGCATGGACAGTTCGAAAAACTGTTTTTT; cdr3_aa: CASSPQHGQFEKLFF; d_call: NA; j_call: TRBJ1-4; clone_size: once; v_call: TRBV7-9
cdr3_nt: TGTGCCAGCAGCTACTTCAGTCGATCAACCGGGACAGGAGGGAATCAGCCCCAGCATTTT; cdr3_aa: CASSYFSRSTGTGGNQPQHF; d_call: TRBD1; j_call: TRBJ1-5; clone_size: NA; v_call: TRBV6-7
cdr3_nt: TGTGCCAGCAGCTTAAGGACGGCGGGTGATGGCTACACCTTC; cdr3_aa: CASSLRTAGDGYTF; d_call: NA; j_call: TRBJ1-2; clone_size: NA; v_call: TRBV7-9
cdr3_nt: TGTGCCAGCAATAGCCGCGGGAACACCGGGGAGCTGTTTTTT; cdr3_aa: CASNSRGNTGELFF; d_call: NA; j_call: TRBJ2-2; clone_size: NA; v_call: TRBV6-5
cdr3_nt: TGTGCCAGCAGCCGATCGGGCTCACGGGGCAATCAGCCCCAGCATTTT; cdr3_aa: CASSRSGSRGNQPQHF; d_call: NA; j_call: TRBJ1-5; clone_size: NA; v_call: TRBV6-2/TRBV6-3
cdr3_nt: TGCAGCGTCGGGAATACCTACGAGCAGTACTTC; cdr3_aa: CSVGNTYEQYF; d_call: NA; j_call: TRBJ2-7; clone_size: NA; v_call: TRBV29-1
cdr3_nt: TGTGCCAGCTCATCGACTAGCGGTCGCACAGATACGCAGTATTTT; cdr3_aa: CASSSTSGRTDTQYF; d_call: TRBD2; j_call: TRBJ2-3; clone_size: NA; v_call: TRBV18
cdr3_nt: TGTGCCACCCTCGACCGAGCAGATACGCAGTATTTT; cdr3_aa: CATLDRADTQYF; d_call: NA; j_call: TRBJ2-3; clone_size: once; v_call: TRBV10-3
cdr3_nt: TGTGCCAGCAGTAACGGGGCTCATTCACCCCTCCACTTT; cdr3_aa: CASSNGAHSPLHF; d_call: NA; j_call: TRBJ1-6; clone_size: NA; v_call: TRBV6-2/TRBV6-3
cdr3_nt: TGTGCCATCAGTGAGTCAGGGGGCGAGCAGTACTTC; cdr3_aa: CAISESGGEQYF; d_call: NA; j_call: TRBJ2-7; clone_size: NA; v_call: TRBV10-3
cdr3_nt: TGTGCCAGCAGCGTCGCGGCCTACAATGAGCAGTTCTTC; cdr3_aa: CASSVAAYNEQFF; d_call: NA; j_call: TRBJ2-1; clone_size: NA; v_call: TRBV9
cdr3_nt: TGTGCCACCAGCAGAGATACAGGGTACACTGAAGCTTTCTTT; cdr3_aa: CATSRDTGYTEAFF; d_call: NA; j_call: TRBJ1-1; clone_size: NA; v_call: TRBV15
cdr3_nt: TGTGCCAGCTATGGAGGCTACGGCGGCAACGAGCAGTACTTC; cdr3_aa: CASYGGYGGNEQYF; d_call: NA; j_call: TRBJ2-7; clone_size: once; v_call: TRBV2
cdr3_nt: TGTGCCAGCAGCCAAGACGATGGGACCGCCGAAGCTTTCTTT; cdr3_aa: CASSQDDGTAEAFF; d_call: NA; j_call: TRBJ1-1; clone_size: NA; v_call: TRBV3-1/TRBV3-2
cdr3_nt: TGTGCTAGTGGTACCGGACTAGCGGGAGAGTCAGATACGCAGTATTTT; cdr3_aa: CASGTGLAGESDTQYF; d_call: TRBD2; j_call: TRBJ2-3; clone_size: once; v_call: TRBV12-5